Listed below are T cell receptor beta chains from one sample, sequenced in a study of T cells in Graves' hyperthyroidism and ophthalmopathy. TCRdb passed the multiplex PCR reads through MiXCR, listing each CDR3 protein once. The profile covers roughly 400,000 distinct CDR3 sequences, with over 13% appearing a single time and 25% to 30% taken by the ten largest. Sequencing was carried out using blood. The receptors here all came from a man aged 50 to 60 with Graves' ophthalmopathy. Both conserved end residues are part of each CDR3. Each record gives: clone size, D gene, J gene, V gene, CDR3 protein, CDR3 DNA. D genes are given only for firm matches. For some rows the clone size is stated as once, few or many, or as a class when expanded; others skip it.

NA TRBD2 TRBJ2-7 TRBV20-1 CSANPLAGGSEQYF TGCAGTGCTAACCCCCTAGCGGGAGGATCAGAGCAGTACTTC
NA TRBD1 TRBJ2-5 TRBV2 CASSDQGAPQETQYF TGTGCCAGCAGTGATCAGGGGGCGCCCCAAGAGACCCAGTACTTC
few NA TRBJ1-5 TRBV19 CASIPRWTLVLGDDQPQHF TGTGCCAGTATTCCTCGCTGGACACTGGTTTTGGGCGATGATCAGCCCCAGCATTTT
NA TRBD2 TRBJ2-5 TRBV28 CASREEREGFETQYF TGTGCCAGCAGGGAAGAGCGGGAGGGCTTCGAGACCCAGTACTTC
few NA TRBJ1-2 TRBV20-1 CSARRAGGARGYTF TGCAGTGCTAGACGTGCGGGAGGAGCACGTGGCTACACCTTC
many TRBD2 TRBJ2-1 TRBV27 CASSAHGTSGRAKQFF TGTGCCAGCAGTGCACATGGGACTAGCGGGAGGGCGAAGCAGTTCTTC
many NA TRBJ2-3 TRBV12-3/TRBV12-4 CARSTRGAAADTQYF TGTGCCAGGTCAACCCGCGGGGCAGCGGCAGATACGCAGTATTTT
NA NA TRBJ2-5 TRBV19 CASRGTGTSSQAQYF TGTGCCAGTAGGGGGACTGGGACCTCTTCCCAGGCCCAGTACTTC
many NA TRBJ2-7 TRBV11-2 CASSRLQTGLREEQYF TGTGCCAGCAGCCGGCTCCAGACAGGTCTAAGGGAAGAGCAGTACTTC
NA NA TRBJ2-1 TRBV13 CASSSLRSKDSYNEQFF TGTGCCAGCAGCTCTCTCCGGTCCAAGGACTCCTACAATGAGCAGTTCTTC
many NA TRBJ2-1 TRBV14 CASSQEVYNEQFF TGTGCCAGCAGCCAAGAAGTCTACAATGAGCAGTTCTTC
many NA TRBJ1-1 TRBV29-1 CSVLEWGTEAFF TGCAGCGTTCTTGAATGGGGGACTGAAGCTTTCTTT
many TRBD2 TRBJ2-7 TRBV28 CASSLMSSGTYEQYF TGTGCCAGCAGTTTAATGTCTAGCGGGACCTACGAGCAGTACTTC
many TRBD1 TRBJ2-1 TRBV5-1 CASSLGTVSYNEQFF TGCGCCAGCAGCTTAGGGACAGTCTCCTACAATGAGCAGTTCTTC
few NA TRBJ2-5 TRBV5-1 CASSLESPGETQYF TGCGCCAGCAGCTTGGAGTCCCCGGGGGAGACCCAGTACTTC
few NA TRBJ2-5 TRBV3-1 CASSQDLDRVQETQYF TGTGCCAGCAGCCAAGATCTCGACAGAGTCCAAGAGACCCAGTACTTC
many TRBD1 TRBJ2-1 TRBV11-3 CASSARQGVGNEQFF TGTGCCAGCAGCGCCCGACAGGGTGTTGGTAATGAGCAGTTCTTC
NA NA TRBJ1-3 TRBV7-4 CASSPTLGRRYSGNTIYF TGTGCCAGCAGCCCGACCCTAGGCAGGCGATACTCTGGAAACACCATATATTTT
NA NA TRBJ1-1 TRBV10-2 CASSELLPGGTEAFF TGCGCCAGCAGTGAGCTTCTCCCGGGTGGCACTGAAGCTTTCTTT
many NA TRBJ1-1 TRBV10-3 CAISPGTNTEAFF TGTGCCATCAGCCCAGGGACGAACACTGAAGCTTTCTTT
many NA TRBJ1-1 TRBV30 CAWTEQNTEAFF TGTGCCTGGACCGAACAGAACACTGAAGCTTTCTTT
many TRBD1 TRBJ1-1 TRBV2 CASSATIYRGQAFF TGTGCCAGCAGTGCCACAATATACAGGGGGCAGGCTTTCTTT
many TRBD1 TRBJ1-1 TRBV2 CASSRYTGGEVEAFF TGTGCCAGCAGCCGCTATACAGGGGGGGAGGTTGAAGCTTTCTTT
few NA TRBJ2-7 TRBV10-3 CAARPSGPPYEQYF TGTGCCGCCCGCCCCAGCGGGCCCCCCTACGAGCAGTACTTC
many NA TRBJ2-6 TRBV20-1 CSARDSTKPSSGANVLTF TGCAGTGCTAGAGATTCGACTAAGCCGTCATCTGGGGCCAACGTCCTGACTTTC
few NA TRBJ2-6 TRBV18 CASSGSFGANVLTF TGTGCCAGCTCAGGGTCCTTCGGGGCCAACGTCCTGACTTTC
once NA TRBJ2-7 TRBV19 CASSTIGSPYEQYF TGTGCCAGTAGTACTATCGGGAGCCCCTACGAGCAGTACTTC
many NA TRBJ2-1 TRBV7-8 CASSLRETENEQFF TGTGCCAGCAGCTTACGGGAAACGGAGAATGAGCAGTTCTTC
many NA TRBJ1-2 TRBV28 CASSFQDRYGYTF TGTGCCAGCAGTTTTCAGGACCGCTATGGCTACACCTTC
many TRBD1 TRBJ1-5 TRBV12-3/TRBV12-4 CASRHTQGAGQPQHF TGTGCCAGCAGGCATACACAGGGGGCGGGTCAGCCCCAGCATTTT
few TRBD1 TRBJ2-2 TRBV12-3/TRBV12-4 CASSPGRGQGNTGELFF TGTGCCAGCAGTCCAGGCAGGGGGCAGGGGAACACCGGGGAGCTGTTTTTT
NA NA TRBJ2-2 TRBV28 CASSSAGTFTGELFF TGTGCCAGCAGCTCAGCCGGGACTTTCACCGGGGAGCTGTTTTTT
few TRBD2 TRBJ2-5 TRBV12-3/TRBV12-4 CASSRGTSGSLQETQYF TGTGCCAGCAGCCGGGGGACTAGCGGGAGTCTCCAAGAGACCCAGTACTTC
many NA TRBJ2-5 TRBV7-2 CASSQDSFQETQYF TGTGCCAGCAGCCAGGACAGCTTCCAAGAGACCCAGTACTTC
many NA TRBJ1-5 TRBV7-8 CASSPGRLNQPQHF TGTGCCAGCAGCCCAGGACGGCTTAATCAGCCCCAGCATTTT
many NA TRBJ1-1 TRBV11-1 CASSSRVKNTEAFF TGTGCCAGCAGCTCAAGGGTGAAGAACACTGAAGCTTTCTTT
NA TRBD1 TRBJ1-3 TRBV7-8 CASSSNRGNTIYF TGTGCCAGCAGCTCCAACAGGGGGAACACCATATATTTT
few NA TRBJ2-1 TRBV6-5 CASSYGSNNEQFF TGTGCCAGCAGTTACGGTTCGAACAATGAGCAGTTCTTC
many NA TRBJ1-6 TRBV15 CATSRDEALHF TGTGCCACCAGCAGAGATGAAGCCCTCCACTTT
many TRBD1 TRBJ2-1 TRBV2 CASSADRGLYNEQFF TGTGCCAGCAGTGCGGACAGGGGGCTGTACAATGAGCAGTTCTTC
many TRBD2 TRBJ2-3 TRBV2 CARRERLAGRDTQYF TGTGCCCGCAGGGAAAGACTAGCGGGCCGAGATACGCAGTATTTT
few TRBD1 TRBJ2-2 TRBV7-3 CASSLIPGTGRTGGLFF TGTGCCAGCAGCTTAATCCCGGGGACAGGGAGGACCGGGGGGCTGTTTTTT
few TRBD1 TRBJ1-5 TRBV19 CASRSTAGGLNQPQHF TGTGCCAGTAGGTCCACGGCAGGGGGGCTTAATCAGCCCCAGCATTTT